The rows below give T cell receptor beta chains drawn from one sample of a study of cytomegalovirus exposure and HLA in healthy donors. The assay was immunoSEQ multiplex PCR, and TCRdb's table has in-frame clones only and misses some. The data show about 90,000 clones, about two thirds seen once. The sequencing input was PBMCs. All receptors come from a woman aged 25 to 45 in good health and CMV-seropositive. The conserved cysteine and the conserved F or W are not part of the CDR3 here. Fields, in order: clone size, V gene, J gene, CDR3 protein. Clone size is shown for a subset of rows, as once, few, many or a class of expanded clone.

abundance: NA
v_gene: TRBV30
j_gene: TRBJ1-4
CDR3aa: AWSLGTAEKLF

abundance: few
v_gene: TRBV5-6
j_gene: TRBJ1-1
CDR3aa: ASRLGQVYKGSFEAF

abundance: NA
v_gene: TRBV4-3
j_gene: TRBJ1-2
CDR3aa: ASSQTFGPAYGYT

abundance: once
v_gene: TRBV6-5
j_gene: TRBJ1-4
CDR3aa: ASNPSQGAGKLF

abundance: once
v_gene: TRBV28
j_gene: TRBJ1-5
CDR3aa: ASSRDRGSNQPQH

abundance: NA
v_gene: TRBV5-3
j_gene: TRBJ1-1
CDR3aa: ARSPEAYGAF

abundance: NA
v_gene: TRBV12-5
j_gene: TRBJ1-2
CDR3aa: ASGLVVTRTNYGYT

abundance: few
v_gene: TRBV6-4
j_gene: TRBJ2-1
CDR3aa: ASSKIGSDEQF

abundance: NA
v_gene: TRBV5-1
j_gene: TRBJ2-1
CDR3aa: ASSSSSGGPNNEQF

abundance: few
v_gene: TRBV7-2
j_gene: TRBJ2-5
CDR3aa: ASSFPNLKETQY

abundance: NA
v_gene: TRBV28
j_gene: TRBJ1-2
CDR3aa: ASRRTGYGYT

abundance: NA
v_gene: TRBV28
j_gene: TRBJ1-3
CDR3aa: ASTSRAGGPVSGNTIY

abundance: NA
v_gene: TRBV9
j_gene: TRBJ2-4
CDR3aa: ASSKPSGGNIQY